This T cell receptor (beta chain) was found in a study of technical replicates of blood from a few donors. The CDR3 has 12 residues. Method: immunoSEQ multiplex PCR; TCRdb's copy keeps in-frame clones and lacks some. The profile shows some 64,000 clones, 70% to 90% of them singletons. The chain has TRBV21-1 and TRBJ1-2; TRBD1, the table's D call, was not compared with the DNA. TRBV21-1 is tagged as a pseudogene. The receptor comes from a human donor in good health. Some clones in this sample may be carry-over from other donors' samples. Sequencing was carried out using PBMCs. CDR3 bases: TGTGCCAGCAGGAAGACAGGGGATGGCTACACCTTC. Its translation is CASRKTGDGYTF.